This TCR beta chain was obtained from a study of monozygotic twins with cystic fibrosis. CDR1 and CDR2 (germline): SGHAT, FQNNGV. V lost 0 bases, J lost 8 bases, and 14 bases lay in between. This CDR3 contains 15 residues. Some clones are missing from TCRdb's copy, which holds only in-frame ones; the method was immunoSEQ multiplex PCR. The table has some 35,000 clones, around nine tenths seen once. The source of this sequence is a boy aged 2 to 10 with cystic fibrosis. This chain connects TRBV11-2 to TRBJ1-3, with D possibly matching TRBD1 (5 bases). Sequencing used blood. The CDR3 bases are TGTGCCAGCAGCTTAGATCTACTGGGGGAACACACCATATATTTT. This encodes CASSLDLLGEHTIYF.